This TCR beta chain was sequenced in a study of regulatory T cells in long-lasting Graves disease. This CDR3 has 17 amino acids. Per the germline V gene, CDR1 is GTSNPN and CDR2 is SVGIG (reference sequence). V shed 5 bases, J shed 1 base, and the junction held 10 bases outside the gene matches. Assembly of TCR beta libraries relied on iRepertoire HTBI primers together with Arm-PCR of CDR3 regions. TCRdb redid the calling of the multiplex PCR reads with MiXCR, one entry per CDR3 protein. Of 560,000 or so distinct CDR3 sequences listed, roughly a sixth are singletons. Time point described: newly diagnosed GD, antithyroid drugs for less than 3 months. The authors made the TCR library using RNA they extracted from PBMCs. The data also belong to a second study, concerning T cells in Graves' hyperthyroidism and ophthalmopathy.

The TCR comes from a man aged 18 to 35 with Graves disease. The input for sequencing was peripheral blood mononuclear cells (PBMCs), taken at new diagnosis, from a patient treated with antithyroid drugs. V gene TRBV30 combines with J gene TRBJ2-3; 12 bases map to TRBD2. The CDR3 spells CAWGASRTSGGTDTQYF. CDR3 nucleotide sequence: TGTGCCTGGGGGGCGAGCCGGACTAGCGGGGGCACAGATACGCAGTATTTT.